What follows are 27 T cell receptor beta chains derived from one specimen sequenced in a study of T cell responses to AZD1222 COVID-19 vaccine. Using immunoSEQ multiplex PCR, the repertoire was profiled, and TCRdb retains in-frame clones only, with some absent. Here the sample spans around 200,000 clones, 88% being singletons. Sequences were derived from peripheral blood, sampled on day 0 of AZD1222 vaccination. Receptor source: an adult in good health.

This clone was observed a handful of times. The chain recombines TRBV2 with TRBJ1-5, with a possible D match to TRBD1 (5 bases). Germline assignment: CDR1 SNHLY and CDR2 FYNNEI. The germline V and J ends were trimmed by 4 bases and 2 bases, with 15 bases remaining between them. The CDR3 is 16 residues long. The CDR3 DNA is TGTGCCAGCAGTGGTGAGGGGTGGAATGGCAATCAGCCCCAGCATTTT. Translating it yields CASSGEGWNGNQPQHF.

The gene calls are TRBV9 and TRBJ2-7; D gene unclear. Germline CDR1 SGDLS, CDR2 YYNGEE. V lost 3 bases and J 0 bases, leaving 4 bases between the germline ends. The CDR3 length is 12 residues. The CDR3: CASSADSYEQYF. CDR3 nucleotides: TGTGCCAGCAGCGCCGACTCCTACGAGCAGTACTTC. Together with reference TRBV9 and TRBJ2-7, the CDR3 gives the full variable domain: DSGVTQTPKHLITATGQRVTLRCSPRSGDLSVYWYQQSLDQGLQFLIQYYNGEERAKGNILERFSAQQFPDLHSELNLSSLELGDSALYFCASSADSYEQYFGPGTRLTVT.

This chain uses TRBV18 with TRBJ1-1, with D perhaps TRBD1 (6 bases). The CDR3 spans 15 residues. Trimming left V 0 bases short and J 7 bases short, with 15 bases between. CDR1 KGHSH and CDR2 LQKENI come from the germline V gene. The CDR3 nucleotides are TGTGCCAGCTCACCACCCTCAGGGGTTTTGGGTGAAGCTTTCTTT. Encoded protein: CASSPPSGVLGEAFF.

The chain couples TRBV30 to TRBJ1-5; tentative D call: TRBD1 (6 bases). V was pared by 4 bases and J by 6 bases, with 16 bases between. This CDR3 is 14 amino acids long. The germline CDR1 and CDR2 sequences are GTSNPN and SVGIG (reference sequence). The CDR3 reads CAWTQGGGPQPQHF. CDR3 in DNA: TGTGCCTGGACCCAAGGGGGGGGACCTCAGCCCCAGCATTTT.

V gene TRBV14 combines with J gene TRBJ2-5, with a tentative D call TRBD1 (5 bases). The CDR3 has 14 amino acids. Germline V CDR1 and CDR2: SGHDN, FVKESK. Trimming took off 2 bases at V and 2 bases at J, with 9 bases between the two ends. CDR3 DNA sequence: TGTGCCAGCAGCCAACAGGGATTTCAAGAGACCCAGTACTTC. This codes for CASSQQGFQETQYF.

This clone was observed at least ten times. The chain uses TRBV6-4 and TRBJ1-1; TRBD1 matches 7 bases. The CDR3 covers 13 residues. V lost 6 bases and J lost 1; bases outside the gene matches: 2. The V gene's germline CDR1 is MRHNA and CDR2 SNTAGT. CDR3 residues: CASSRDRNTEAFF. The CDR3 DNA follows: TGTGCCAGCAGCCGGGACAGGAACACTGAAGCTTTCTTT.

CDR3 sequence (DNA): TGCAGCGTCACTCAGACTAGCGGATACTACAATGAGCAGTTCTTC. It translates to CSVTQTSGYYNEQFF. The chain couples TRBV29-1 to TRBJ2-1; TRBD2 aligns across 9 bases. CDR3 length: 15 residues. The junction had 9 bases not matched to a gene; V was cut back by 6 bases and J by 3 bases. Germline V gene sequence: CDR1 SQVTM, CDR2 ANQGSEA.

This rearrangement joins TRBV18 to TRBJ2-1, with D perhaps being TRBD1 or TRBD2 (5 bases each). Germline-derived CDR1 and CDR2 are KGHSH and LQKENI. Trimming shortened V by 5 bases and J by 8 bases, and 10 bases separated the two germline ends. CDR3 length equals 12 residues. The CDR3 sequence is CASSAGSHEQFF. CDR3 in DNA: TGTGCCAGCTCAGCAGGGAGTCATGAGCAGTTCTTC.

V is TRBV28 and J is TRBJ2-7; the match to TRBD1 covers 7 bases. The junction had 9 bases not matched to a gene; V was cut back by 5 bases and J by 2 bases. The CDR3 spans 15 residues. Per germline, CDR1 MDHEN and CDR2 SYDVKM. CDR3 in DNA: TGTGCCAGCAGTCTAGGGACAGATTATACCTACGAGCAGTACTTC. It yields the protein CASSLGTDYTYEQYF.

The chain links TRBV7-2 to TRBJ1-5, with TRBD1 matching over 9 bases. V trimming: 5 bases; J trimming: 2 bases; junction bases outside the gene matches: 10. The V gene's germline CDR1 is SGHTA and CDR2 FQGNSA. This CDR3 has 17 amino acids. The CDR3 spells CASSAVTGGRGNQPQHF. The CDR3 DNA is TGTGCCAGCAGCGCCGTTACAGGGGGCAGGGGCAATCAGCCCCAGCATTTT.

This rearrangement joins TRBV6-6 to TRBJ1-1; D unclear. CDR1 and CDR2 from the germline V gene are MNHNY and SVGAGI (reference sequence). Trimming cost V 3 bases and J 0 bases, with 5 bases left between them. This CDR3 spans 13 amino acids. CDR3 in amino acids: CASSYVMNTEAFF. In DNA, the CDR3 is TGTGCCAGCAGTTATGTTATGAACACTGAAGCTTTCTTT.

J is TRBJ1-2 and V is TRBV19; TRBD1 is a possible D gene (5 bases). The CDR3 runs to 16 residues. V was clipped by 4 bases and J by 4 bases, with 19 bases between them. Germline V CDR1 and CDR2: LNHDA, SQIVND (reference sequence). The DNA for the CDR3 is TGTGCCAGTAGTACGATTCCGGGACTGACGATCTATGGCTACACCTTC. It specifies CASSTIPGLTIYGYTF.

The J gene is TRBJ2-3, the V gene TRBV5-6; a weak D match, TRBD1 (5 bases). Germline assignment: CDR1 SGHDT and CDR2 YYEEEE. The CDR3 runs to 12 residues. Deletions cut 0 bases from V and 6 bases from J, with 5 bases between. CDR3 bases: TGTGCCAGCAGCTTGGAGGGGGATACGCAGTATTTT. As protein: CASSLEGDTQYF.

J is TRBJ2-7 and V is TRBV6-4, with 12 bases aligning to TRBD2. Per germline, CDR1 MRHNA and CDR2 SNTAGT. After removal of 2 bases from V and 4 bases from J, the junction contained 9 bases not matched to a gene. The CDR3 has 17 residues. CDR3 region: CASSDGASGGEIYEQYF. The CDR3 DNA reads as TGTGCCAGCAGTGACGGGGCTAGCGGGGGGGAAATATACGAGCAGTACTTC.

The chain is built from TRBV3-1 (or the pseudogene TRBV3-2) and TRBJ1-2; no reliable D call. CDR1 LGHDT and CDR2 YNNKEL come from the germline V gene (reference sequence). The germline V and J ends were trimmed by 4 bases and 4 bases, with 13 bases remaining between them. This CDR3 has 14 residues. CDR3 protein: CASSPRDSSYGYTF. The CDR3 DNA reads TGTGCCAGCAGCCCCCGCGACTCGTCCTATGGCTACACCTTC.

This chain links TRBV27 with TRBJ2-7; D ambiguous. With 6 bases removed from V and 5 bases from J, the gap between germline ends came to 14 bases. This CDR3 comprises 13 residues. Looked up from germline, CDR1 is MNHEY and CDR2 is SMNVEV (reference sequence). The CDR3 region has the DNA TGTGCCAGCAGCACAACCTCAGGTCACGAGCAGTACTTC. This translates into CASSTTSGHEQYF.

The genes are TRBV7-8 and TRBJ2-1; D gene uncertain. Trimming cost V 5 bases and J 0 bases, with 14 bases left between them. Germline V lookup: CDR1 SGHVS, CDR2 FQNEAQ. This CDR3 is 16 amino acids long. CDR3 protein: CASSMSTVSSYNEQFF. The CDR3 DNA sequence: TGTGCCAGCAGCATGTCGACGGTAAGCTCCTACAATGAGCAGTTCTTC.

This clone was recorded only once. This chain links TRBV24-1 with TRBJ1-2; 10 bases are shared with TRBD1. V trimming: 3 bases; J trimming: 6 bases; junction bases outside the gene matches: 3. The CDR3 has 14 amino acids. CDR1 KGHDR and CDR2 SFDVKD come from the germline V gene. In DNA form, the CDR3 reads TGTGCCACCAGTGATCCCGGACAGGGGGATGGCTACACCTTC. This gives the protein CATSDPGQGDGYTF.

The rearrangement uses TRBV6-5 and TRBJ1-2, with 8 bases matching TRBD1. CDR3 length equals 15 residues. In germline, CDR1 is MNHEY, CDR2 SVGAGI. Trimming cost V 5 bases and J 6 bases; bases outside gene matches: 11. The CDR3 sequence is CASSPRLTGVHGYTF. The CDR3 coding sequence is TGTGCCAGCAGTCCTCGATTGACAGGGGTTCATGGCTACACCTTC.

This clone showed up just once. This chain joins TRBV19 and TRBJ1-1; D is uncertain. The CDR3 sequence is 13 residues long. CDR1 LNHDA and CDR2 SQIVND come from the germline V gene (reference sequence). V lost 5 bases to trimming and J lost 0 bases, with 7 bases between them. This chain's CDR3 is CASSVDVNTEAFF. For the CDR3, the DNA is TGTGCCAGTAGTGTTGACGTGAACACTGAAGCTTTCTTT. Full variable domain (outside the CDR3, taken from reference TRBV19 and TRBJ1-1): DGGITQSPKYLFRKEGQNVTLSCEQNLNHDAMYWYRQDPGQGLRLIYYSQIVNDFQKGDIAEGYSVSREKKESFPLTVTSAQKNPTAFYLCASSVDVNTEAFFGQGTRLTVV.

The chain recombines TRBV5-1 with TRBJ2-7; D gene unclear. V lost 0 bases, J lost 1 base, and 5 bases lay in between. This CDR3 is built from 13 residues. Germline lookup yields CDR1 SGHRS and CDR2 YFSETQ. CDR3 sequence (DNA): TGCGCCAGCAGCTTGGCGGGTTCCTACGAGCAGTACTTC. Translated: CASSLAGSYEQYF.

V and J are TRBV5-5 and TRBJ2-2; TRBD1 matches at 7 bases. V gave up 4 bases and J gave up 0 bases; unmatched junction bases: 9. The CDR3 has 17 residues. The V gene's germline CDR1 is SGHKS and CDR2 YYEKEE (reference sequence). CDR3 DNA: TGTGCCAGCAGCACTACAGGGGCCAGAGCGAACACCGGGGAGCTGTTTTTT. Translating gives CASSTTGARANTGELFF.

The chain combines TRBV6-5 with TRBJ1-3; a possible D gene is TRBD1 (5 bases). V lost 6 bases and J lost 2, with 11 bases in between. Germline-derived CDR1 and CDR2 are MNHEY and SVGAGI. CDR3 length equals 14 residues. The CDR3 DNA reads TGTGCCAGCAGACCCCAGGGAGCTGGAAACACCATATATTTT. It translates to CASRPQGAGNTIYF.

About this clone itself: Within the sample, other DNA sequences also encode this same CDR3. This sequence joins TRBV2 and TRBJ2-7; D is ambiguous. V lost 3 bases and J lost 3, with 12 bases in between. CDR1 and CDR2 (germline): SNHLY, FYNNEI. The CDR3 contains 14 residues. The CDR3 loop is CASSEGSLSYEQYF. For the CDR3, the DNA is TGTGCCAGCAGTGAGGGCTCTCTTAGCTACGAGCAGTACTTC.

V and J are TRBV9 and TRBJ2-3; 11 bases align to TRBD2. The germline V gene encodes CDR1 SGDLS and CDR2 YYNGEE. This CDR3 is 16 amino acids long. Trimming took 2 bases from V and 2 from J; bases not matched to a gene: 4. In nucleotides, the CDR3 is TGTGCCAGCAGCGTGTCTAGCGGGGGGTTCACAGATACGCAGTATTTT. Amino acid sequence: CASSVSSGGFTDTQYF.

This chain uses TRBV28 with TRBJ2-7, with 8 bases matching TRBD1. The germline gives CDR1 MDHEN, CDR2 SYDVKM. Trimming removed 5 bases from V and 6 bases from J; junction bases left unmatched: 6. The CDR3 sequence is 13 residues long. The CDR3 DNA is TGTGCCAGCAGTGCCCGGACAGGGCTCGAGCAGTACTTC. It is translated as CASSARTGLEQYF.

The chain has TRBV27 and TRBJ2-7; D not certain. The CDR3 length is 14 residues. The germline V gene encodes CDR1 MNHEY and CDR2 SMNVEV (reference sequence). Trimming took off 3 bases at V and 0 bases at J, with 9 bases between the two ends. Here the CDR3 DNA reads TGTGCCAGCAGTTTCACGGGCAGCTCCTACGAGCAGTACTTC. Its protein product is CASSFTGSSYEQYF.